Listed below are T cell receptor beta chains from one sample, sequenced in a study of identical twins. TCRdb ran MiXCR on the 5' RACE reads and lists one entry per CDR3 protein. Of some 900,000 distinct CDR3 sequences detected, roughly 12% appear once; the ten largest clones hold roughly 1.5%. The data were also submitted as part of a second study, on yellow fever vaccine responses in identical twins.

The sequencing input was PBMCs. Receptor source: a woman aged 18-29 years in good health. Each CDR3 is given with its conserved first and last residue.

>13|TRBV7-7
CASSFVVGTELFF
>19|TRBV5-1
CASSPSVPGLAGVKETQYF
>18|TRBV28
CASSRRGGLAGSTDTQYF
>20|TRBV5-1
CASSQLALGTGSAGANVLTF
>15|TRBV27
CASSPNEQAQETQYF
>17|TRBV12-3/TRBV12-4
CASSHGLAGVSDDEQFF
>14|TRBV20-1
CSAREPSSYNEQFF
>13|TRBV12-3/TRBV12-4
CASSSGVGAPLHF
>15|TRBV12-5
CASGYGQGAVGELFF
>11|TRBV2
CASRREHIQYF
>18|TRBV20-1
CSASRLAGGLSSYNEQFF
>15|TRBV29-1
CSVPRLAGAYNEQFF
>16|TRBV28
CASSPLSGTVNEKLFF
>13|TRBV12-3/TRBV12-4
CASSLAPGGEGFF
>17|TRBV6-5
CASSYLMGEGGNQPQHF
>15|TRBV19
CASSNGPGRYYEQYF
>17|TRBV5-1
CASSLFSLDLNTGELFF
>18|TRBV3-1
CASSQDSTGGVPYNEQFF
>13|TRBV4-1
CASSPLPTQSPFF
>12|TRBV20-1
CSVPGTTETQYF
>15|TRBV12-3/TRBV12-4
CASSFVRIFNDTQYF
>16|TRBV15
CATSPRGLAGEIRQYF
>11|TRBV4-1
CASSTGNTIYF
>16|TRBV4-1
CASSQGASGRLETQYF
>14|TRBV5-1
CASSFGFSGNTIYF
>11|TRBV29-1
CGVEGRAEQFF
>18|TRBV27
CASSEAGVGLRPNYGYTF
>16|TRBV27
CASSRYPGSGANVLTF
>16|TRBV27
CASSLPPTSGSNEQFF
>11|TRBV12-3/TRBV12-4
CASRTGVGYTF
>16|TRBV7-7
CASSRLTGAVQETQYF
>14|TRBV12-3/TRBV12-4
CASRQGDAYNEQFF
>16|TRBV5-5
CASSSPGTATGNTIYF
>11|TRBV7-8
CASSLRELAFF
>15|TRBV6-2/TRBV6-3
CASTKRTTADNEQFF
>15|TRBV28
CASSLSGVPGTEAFF
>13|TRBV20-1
CSASRAGLDEQFF
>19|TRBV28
CASSPPGRTSGTGYNEQFF
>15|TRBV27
CASRERQHSNQPQHF
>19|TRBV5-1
CASSLSLGLAGFFWRELFF
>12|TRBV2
CASSMGWNEQFF
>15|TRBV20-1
CSAPRTRGDNQPQHF
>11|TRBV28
CAIQEGAEQYF
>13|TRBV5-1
CASSLVGSKSYTF
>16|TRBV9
CASSVATGRANTEAFF
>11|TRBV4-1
CASSQGGKQYF
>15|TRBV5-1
CASSLVPGLNTEAFF
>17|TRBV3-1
CASSQGGPGLASDTQYF
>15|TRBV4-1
CASSLGLAGFETQYF